This TCR beta chain is from a study of T cells after posttransplantation cyclophosphamide. The ends were cut back, 4 bases at V and 3 bases at J, with 11 bases in the middle. This CDR3 has 13 amino acids. The V gene's germline CDR1 is SGHRS and CDR2 YFSETQ. The data were produced by immunoSEQ multiplex PCR, yet TCRdb's version contains in-frame clones alone and is incomplete. The sample shows about 28,000 clones, 80% to 90% of them seen only once. The source of this sequence is a man aged 50-60 years. The sequencing sample was made of PBMCs. The rearrangement joins TRBV5-1 to TRBJ2-7, with D tentatively TRBD2 (6 bases). The CDR3 bases are TGCGCCAGCAGCCCGGAGGGCAACTACGAGCAGTACTTC. The encoded protein is CASSPEGNYEQYF.